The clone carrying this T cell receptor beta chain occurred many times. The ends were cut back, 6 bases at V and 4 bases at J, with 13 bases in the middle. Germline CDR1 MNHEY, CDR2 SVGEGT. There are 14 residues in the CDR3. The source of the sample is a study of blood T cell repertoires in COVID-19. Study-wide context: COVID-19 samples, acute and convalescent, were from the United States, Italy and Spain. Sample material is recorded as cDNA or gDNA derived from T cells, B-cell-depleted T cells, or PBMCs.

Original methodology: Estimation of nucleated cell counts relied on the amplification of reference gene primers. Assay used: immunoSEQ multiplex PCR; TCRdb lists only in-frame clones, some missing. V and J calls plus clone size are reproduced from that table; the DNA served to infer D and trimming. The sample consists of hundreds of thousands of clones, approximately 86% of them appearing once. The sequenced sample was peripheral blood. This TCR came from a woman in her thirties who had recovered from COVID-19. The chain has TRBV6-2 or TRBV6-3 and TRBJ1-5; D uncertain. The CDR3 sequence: CASSPLDGNQPQHF. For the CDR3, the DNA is TGTGCCAGCAGCCCCCTCGACGGGAATCAGCCCCAGCATTTT.